Listed below are T cell receptor beta chains from one sample, sequenced in a study of tumor-infiltrating lymphocytes in primary liver carcinoma. In TCRdb, the multiplex PCR reads were re-called with MiXCR into one record per CDR3 protein. The data hold about 210,000 distinct CDR3 sequences, with less than 65% observed a single time. Material for sequencing was peripheral blood. These receptors all stem from a woman aged 55-75 years with primary liver carcinoma and hepatitis B virus infection. Each CDR3 is given with its conserved first and last residue. D genes are given only for firm matches. Expanded clones get a size class; other rows say once, few or many, or leave the size out.

TRBV6-1	TRBJ1-1	NA	many	11	TGTGCCAGCACCAGAGTCGGTGAAGCTTTCTTT	CASTRVGEAFF
TRBV5-1	TRBJ2-3	NA	NA	12	TGCGCCAGCAGCTCAACCACAGATACGCAGTATTTT	CASSSTTDTQYF
TRBV11-2	TRBJ2-1	NA	NA	16	TGTACCAGCAGCTTACGTCAGGACATTACCTCAAATGAGCAGTTCTTC	CTSSLRQDITSNEQFF
TRBV5-5	TRBJ1-2	NA	NA	12	TGTGCCAGCAGCAGGGAGAGCTGTGGCTACACCTTC	CASSRESCGYTF
TRBV2	TRBJ2-1	TRBD2	NA	16	TGTGCCAGCATTGCGGGAGGGCTGAGCTCCTACAATGGGCAGTTCTTC	CASIAGGLSSYNGQFF
TRBV6-1	TRBJ2-7	NA	many	15	TGTGCCAGCAGTGAAGCAGAGGGTTCGGGCTACGAGCAGTACTTC	CASSEAEGSGYEQYF
TRBV7-8	TRBJ2-7	TRBD1	few	16	TGTGCCAGCAGAAAGGGACAGGCGGCCCGCTCCTACGAGCAGTACTTC	CASRKGQAARSYEQYF
TRBV5-1	TRBJ2-7	TRBD2	NA	18	TGCGCCAGCAGCTTTGGGCCCGTGACAGCGGGAGGGACCTACGAGCAGTACTTC	CASSFGPVTAGGTYEQYF
TRBV6-1	TRBJ1-5	NA	few	16	TGTGCCAGCGGAGCCTCCTGGGGCTCTGGCAATCAGCCCCAGCATTTT	CASGASWGSGNQPQHF
TRBV6-5	TRBJ2-7	NA	many	13	TGTGCCAGCAGGAATAATGAGGGCTACGAGCAGTACTTC	CASRNNEGYEQYF
TRBV12-3/TRBV12-4	TRBJ2-5	TRBD2	once	15	TGTGCCAGCACCCCAACTAGCGGGCGCCAAGAGGCCCAGTACTTC	CASTPTSGRQEAQYF
TRBV28	TRBJ2-7	TRBD1	NA	13	TGTGCCAGCTGCCGGACAGGATCCTACGAGCAGTACTTC	CASCRTGSYEQYF
TRBV6-5	TRBJ1-2	NA	many	14	TGTGCCAGCAGCTCTCCTGGGGCACTCTATGGCTACACCTTC	CASSSPGALYGYTF
TRBV11-2	TRBJ2-1	NA	NA	21	TGCGCCAGCAGCTTCCGCCCCAGGGGTGCGAGCAGAAATCGCGAGTCAAATGAGCAGTTCTTC	CASSFRPRGASRNRESNEQFF
TRBV5-4	TRBJ1-3	NA	few	15	TGTGCCAGCAGCTTCGGGACACCCTCTGGAAACACCATATATTTT	CASSFGTPSGNTIYF
TRBV11-2	TRBJ2-3	NA	NA	14	TGTGCCAGCAGCACGACACCTAACACATATACGCAGTATTTT	CASSTTPNTYTQYF
TRBV12-3/TRBV12-4	TRBJ2-5	NA	few	14	TGTGCCAGTAGTTTTTCAGGGAATGAGGAGACCCAGTACTTC	CASSFSGNEETQYF
TRBV20-1	TRBJ2-7	TRBD2	once	17	TGCAGTGCTAGAGGTGGGACTAGCTCCTTAAATACCTACGAGCAGTACTTC	CSARGGTSSLNTYEQYF
TRBV11-3	TRBJ2-3	NA	NA	12	TGTGCCAGCAGTGCTGGAGGGGATACGCAGTGTTTT	CASSAGGDTQCF
TRBV29-1	TRBJ1-1	TRBD1	once	14	TGCAGCGTACCCGCCGGGACAGGGGGTACTGAAGCTATCTTT	CSVPAGTGGTEAIF
TRBV6-6	TRBJ1-2	NA	NA	13	TGTGCCAGCTGTCTCAAATCTCAGGACGGCTGCACCTTC	CASCLKSQDGCTF
TRBV6-5	TRBJ2-7	TRBD2	NA	16	TGTGCCAGCAGCCTGACTAGCGGGAGAGCCTGGGGGGAGCAGTATTTC	CASSLTSGRAWGEQYF
TRBV29-1	TRBJ1-5	TRBD1	once	15	TGCTACGTTACGGTGGGAGGGGGCGGCAATCAGCCCCAGCATTTT	CYVTVGGGGNQPQHF
TRBV20-1	TRBJ1-3	NA	NA	15	TGCAATGCTACTGACTCCGACAGAAATGGAAACACCATATATTTT	CNATDSDRNGNTIYF
TRBV11-2	TRBJ2-3	TRBD2	NA	18	TGTGCCAGCAGCTCCCCCCACACCGGGACTAGTCATCCAGATACGCAGTATTTT	CASSSPHTGTSHPDTQYF
TRBV28	TRBJ1-2	TRBD1	NA	15	TGTGCCAGCAGTCCCACGGGACAGCTCCTCTATGGCTACACCTTC	CASSPTGQLLYGYTF
TRBV5-6	TRBJ2-6	TRBD1	few	15	TGTGCCAGCAGCCCAGACAGGGTTGGGGCCAACGTCCTGACTTTC	CASSPDRVGANVLTF
TRBV11-2	TRBJ2-5	NA	NA	14	TGTGCCGGCAGGGCAGGTGATGGGCAAGAGACCCAGTACTTC	CAGRAGDGQETQYF
TRBV10-3	TRBJ1-6	NA	NA	16	TGTGCCATCAGTGACCAGGGACTGGAATTAAATTCACCCCTCCACTTT	CAISDQGLELNSPLHF
TRBV12-3/TRBV12-4	TRBJ2-7	TRBD2	NA	14	TGTGCCAGCAGCTTTTCCGGGACTAGCGACGAGCAGTACTTC	CASSFSGTSDEQYF
TRBV11-2	TRBJ2-3	TRBD2	NA	18	TGTGTCAGCAGCCTAGCTACTAGCGGGGGGATCGGCACAGATACGCAGTATTTT	CVSSLATSGGIGTDTQYF
TRBV28	TRBJ1-1	NA	NA	12	TGTGCCAGCAGTTTGGGGGCCACTGAAGCTTTCTTT	CASSLGATEAFF
TRBV11-2	TRBJ2-7	NA	NA	16	TGCGCCAGCAGCTCTCTGGGGGGCTGGAAGGCCAACGAGCAGTACTTC	CASSSLGGWKANEQYF
TRBV15	TRBJ2-1	NA	NA	15	TGTGCCACCAGCAGTTGGGCGGGACGGAGGAATGAGCAGTTCTTC	CATSSWAGRRNEQFF